Each of the 18 T cell receptor beta chains below was sequenced from the same sample in a study of identical twins (dated by TCRdb to about 2016). The library came from 5' RACE. Sequencing was carried out with an Illumina HiSeq 2000. TCRdb trimmed the raw reads at Q25, called clones with MiXCR and kept productive beta chains. Rows are unified per CDR3 protein, each entry keeping the most common DNA and genes. For this sample the table gives around 140,000 distinct CDR3 sequences, of which roughly 3.5% were detected only once. Around 8% of the sample rests with the top ten. Sequenced sample: memory T cells sorted from blood. What the cell subset or site label conveys for this sample: CD45RO+ enriched T cells. All receptors derive from a man younger than 35 in good health.

This clonotype appeared a few times. The gene calls are TRBV7-3 and TRBJ2-5, with 13 bases that match TRBD2. The length of the CDR3 is 17 residues. V gave up 4 bases and J gave up 5 bases; unmatched junction bases: 10. The V gene's germline CDR1 is SGHTA and CDR2 FQGTGA. The CDR3 region is CASSSLPGLAGVETQYF. The CDR3 DNA sequence: TGTGCCAGCAGCTCATTACCAGGACTAGCGGGAGTGGAGACCCAGTACTTC.

This clonotype was seen a handful of times. The chain joins TRBV20-1 to TRBJ2-5; 12 bases are a match to TRBD2. CDR3 length: 18 amino acids. Germline CDR1 and CDR2: DFQATT and SNEGSKA (reference sequence). Trimming cost V 1 base and J 1 base; bases outside gene matches: 10. The CDR3 is CSARGLAGVPLAQETQYF. CDR3 sequence (DNA): TGCAGTGCTAGAGGACTAGCGGGAGTCCCCCTCGCCCAAGAGACCCAGTACTTC.

This clonotype was recorded at least ten times. This chain uses TRBV20-1 with TRBJ2-2, with D perhaps assigned TRBD1 or TRBD2 (5 bases each). Per germline, CDR1 DFQATT and CDR2 SNEGSKA (reference sequence). The CDR3 runs 13 residues. The V end was cut by 5 bases, the J end by 6 bases, with 13 bases between. Here the CDR3 DNA reads TGCAGTGCTGGGGGTTTGAAGGCCGGGGAGCTGTTTTTT. It translates to CSAGGLKAGELFF.

There are many counts of this clonotype. The rearrangement joins TRBV4-3 to TRBJ2-6; D not resolved. The CDR3 spans 16 residues. The V end was cut by 3 bases, the J end by 0 bases, with 9 bases between. Germline V gene lookup returns CDR1 LGHNA and CDR2 YSLEER. CDR3 amino acids: CASSQDTPSGANVLTF. The CDR3 DNA reads TGCGCCAGCAGCCAGGATACACCCTCTGGGGCCAACGTCCTGACTTTC.

This clonotype was seen many times. The chain has TRBV20-1 and TRBJ2-1, with 8 bases lining up with TRBD2. Trimming cost V 5 bases and J 2 bases; bases outside gene matches: 2. The V gene's germline CDR1 is DFQATT and CDR2 SNEGSKA (reference sequence). The CDR3 sequence is 13 residues long. The CDR3 DNA is TGCAGTGCTTTGGGACTAGCCTACAATGAGCAGTTCTTC. Protein product: CSALGLAYNEQFF.

This clonotype was detected ten times or more. The V call is TRBV9, the J call TRBJ1-2; TRBD1 might be the D (5 bases). CDR1 is SGDLS and CDR2 is YYNGEE in the germline V gene. The V end lost 0 bases, the J end lost 2 bases, and 8 bases lay between the germline ends. CDR3 length: 14 amino acids. The CDR3 loop reads CASSVAGGNYGYTF. The CDR3 DNA follows: TGTGCCAGCAGCGTAGCTGGGGGGAACTATGGCTACACCTTC.

This clonotype was observed many times. CDR3 sequence (DNA): TGCAGTGCTTATACTAACAGGGGGAGGACAGATACGCAGTATTTT. It yields the protein CSAYTNRGRTDTQYF. The chain uses TRBV20-1 and TRBJ2-3; 8 nucleotides line up with TRBD1. Germline CDR1 DFQATT, CDR2 SNEGSKA (reference sequence). This CDR3 comprises 15 residues. Germline trimming cut 5 bases from V and 3 bases from J; bases unmatched to any gene: 10.

This clonotype was detected ten times or more. The chain carries TRBV5-4 and TRBJ2-3; D unclear. Germline CDR1 SGHNT, CDR2 YYREEE (reference sequence). Trimming pared 2 bases from V and 4 bases from J, leaving 14 bases between. The CDR3 sequence is 15 residues long. CDR3: CASSLRGIVADTQYF. Here the CDR3 DNA reads TGTGCCAGCAGCTTACGTGGGATCGTGGCAGATACGCAGTATTTT.

This clonotype was observed at least ten times. The chain couples TRBV20-1 to TRBJ2-1; D remains ambiguous. Germline loops: CDR1 DFQATT, CDR2 SNEGSKA (reference sequence). Trimming cost V 6 bases and J 3 bases, with 9 bases left between them. The CDR3 has 12 amino acids. CDR3 sequence: CSALQNYNEQFF. DNA of the CDR3: TGCAGTGCGCTACAGAACTACAATGAGCAGTTCTTC.

This clonotype has a count of ten or more. This sequence joins TRBV5-1 and TRBJ1-1; D is unresolved. V was shortened by 2 bases and J by 3 bases, with 11 bases between the two germline ends. The length of the CDR3 is 14 residues. Germline CDR1 is SGHRS and CDR2 is YFSETQ. CDR3 coding DNA: TGCGCCAGCAGCTTAGAGGGTTTTGACACTGAAGCTTTCTTT. Its protein product is CASSLEGFDTEAFF.

In this sample, this clonotype turned up many times. The genes are TRBV5-1 and TRBJ1-1; D remains ambiguous. V lost 6 bases to trimming and J lost 1 base, with 10 bases between them. Germline V gives CDR1 SGHRS, CDR2 YFSETQ. The CDR3 loop spans 13 amino acids. CDR3 protein: CASKPLANTEAFF. CDR3 bases: TGCGCCAGCAAACCGTTGGCGAACACTGAAGCTTTCTTT.

The table lists this clonotype with many counts. The chain employs TRBV7-2 and TRBJ1-2, with 7 bases matching TRBD1. The CDR3 spans 16 residues. The ends lost 1 base at V and 2 bases at J; junction bases unmatched: 7. CDR1 and CDR2 from the germline V gene are SGHTA and FQGNSA. CDR3 amino acids: CASSLDPATGNYGYTF. CDR3 DNA: TGTGCCAGCAGCTTAGACCCCGCGACAGGGAACTATGGCTACACCTTC.

This clonotype was observed a few times. This chain uses TRBV5-6 with TRBJ1-1; tentatively, D is TRBD1 (5 bases). The CDR3 is 14 amino acids. Germline V gives CDR1 SGHDT, CDR2 YYEEEE. The germline V and J ends were trimmed by 0 bases and 4 bases, with 10 bases remaining between them. The CDR3 loop reads CASSLVSGTTEAFF. For the CDR3, the DNA is TGTGCCAGCAGCTTGGTGTCGGGGACCACTGAAGCTTTCTTT.

This clonotype was observed at least ten times. The chain carries TRBV20-1 and TRBJ2-7, with D unclear. V was trimmed by 4 bases and J by 0 bases, leaving 10 bases between them. Germline V gene sequence: CDR1 DFQATT, CDR2 SNEGSKA (reference sequence). This CDR3 has 13 amino acids. CDR3 DNA: TGCAGTGCTAACTCAGTCACCTCCTACGAGCAGTACTTC. This translates into CSANSVTSYEQYF.

This clonotype has ten or more counts. The rearrangement links TRBV5-1 to TRBJ1-1; D unclear. CDR1 SGHRS and CDR2 YFSETQ come from the germline V gene. The CDR3 is 15 residues long. Trimming pared 2 bases from V and 4 bases from J, leaving 15 bases between. The CDR3 reads CASSFSEVRATEAFF. The CDR3, as DNA: TGCGCCAGCAGCTTTTCAGAGGTTAGGGCCACTGAAGCTTTCTTT.

Ten or more counts support this clonotype. The chain carries TRBV20-1 and TRBJ2-7; 8 bases fit TRBD1. The junction had 4 bases not matched to a gene; V was cut back by 0 bases and J by 0 bases. The germline gives CDR1 DFQATT, CDR2 SNEGSKA (reference sequence). The CDR3 has 15 residues. CDR3 loop: CSAREARGPSYEQYV. The CDR3 DNA follows: TGCAGTGCTAGAGAGGCCAGGGGGCCCTCCTACGAGCAGTACGTC.

This clonotype showed up many times. In DNA, the CDR3 is TGTGCCAGCAGCTTAAAGGCCCGGCAGGGGAAGATCTATGAGCAGTTCTTC. It yields the protein CASSLKARQGKIYEQFF. This chain uses TRBV7-9 with TRBJ2-1; the D gene is possibly TRBD1 (6 bases). V lost 2 bases and J 8 bases, leaving 22 bases between the germline ends. This CDR3 is 17 amino acids long. CDR1 is SEHNR and CDR2 is FQNEAQ in the germline V gene (reference sequence).

This clonotype was recorded many times. The chain joins TRBV7-9 to TRBJ2-3; D might be TRBD2 (6 bases). The CDR3 is 12 amino acids. Trimming removed 8 bases at V and 3 bases at J, with 9 bases between. Germline CDR1 and CDR2: SEHNR and FQNEAQ (reference sequence). The CDR3 region is CASGGRTDTQYF. The CDR3, as DNA: TGTGCCAGCGGGGGGAGGACAGATACGCAGTATTTT.